Following are 6 T cell receptor beta chains from one sample sequenced in a study of OX40 agonist ivuxolimab in advanced cancers. The protocol was immunoSEQ multiplex PCR, while the TCRdb copy is restricted to in-frame clones and leaves out a portion. This sample yields roughly 99,000 clones, of which approximately 90% are seen a single time; around 1.2% belongs to the top ten. This specimen consisted of CD4+ or CD8+ T cells sorted from blood, obtained in a trial of the OX40 agonist ivuxolimab. All receptors come from an adult with an advanced solid tumor such as melanoma, head and neck, liver or kidney cancer.

Concerning this clone itself: An end of the junction does not agree with germline; a read error may underlie this. J is TRBJ2-2 and V is TRBV7-2; a possible D gene is TRBD1 (7 bases). This CDR3 comprises 13 residues. CDR1 and CDR2 (germline): SGHTA, FQGNSA. In nucleotides, the CDR3 is TGTGCCAGCAGCTTAGGAACCGCCCAGGGGGGACTTTTT. Its protein product is CASSLGTAQGGLF.

The chain links TRBV6-6 to TRBJ2-7; no clear D gene. From germline, CDR1 is MNHNY and CDR2 SVGAGI (reference sequence). The V gene lost 0 bases and the J gene lost 1 base, with 1 base spanning the gap. The CDR3 is 12 amino acids. The chain's CDR3 is CASSYSSYEQYF. Written as DNA, the CDR3 is TGTGCCAGCAGTTACTCTTCCTACGAGCAGTACTTC.

The chain couples TRBV2 to TRBJ2-1; TRBD2 matches at 9 bases. The CDR3 consists of 14 residues. The V and J ends lost 9 bases and 3 bases, in that order; junction bases with no gene match: 6. Germline lookup yields CDR1 SNHLY and CDR2 FYNNEI. This chain's CDR3 is CASLTSGYYNEQFF. The CDR3 coding sequence is TGTGCCAGTTTGACTAGCGGATACTACAATGAGCAGTTCTTC.

The chain carries TRBV9 and TRBJ2-7; D gene uncertain. The germline V gene encodes CDR1 SGDLS and CDR2 YYNGEE. The CDR3 spans 15 residues. V lost 0 bases, J lost 3 bases, and 13 bases lay in between. Written as DNA, the CDR3 is TGTGCCAGCAGCGTAGGTAGTAGCTCCCTCTACGAGCAGTACTTC. Amino acid sequence: CASSVGSSSLYEQYF.

This rearrangement joins TRBV6-5 to TRBJ2-7, with D perhaps being TRBD1 or TRBD2 (6 bases each). The CDR3 has 15 amino acids. The germline V gene encodes CDR1 MNHEY and CDR2 SVGAGI. The V and J ends lost 6 bases and 2 bases respectively, with 17 bases between them. The CDR3 DNA is TGTGCCAGCAGGATCTTTAGGGGGGACACCTACGAGCAGTACTTC. Its protein product is CASRIFRGDTYEQYF.

The J gene is TRBJ1-6, the V gene TRBV7-3; the match to TRBD1 covers 12 bases. The ends lost 2 bases at V and 10 bases at J; junction bases unmatched: 6. The CDR3 contains 16 residues. Per germline, CDR1 SGHTA and CDR2 FQGTGA. The CDR3: CASSLYSGQGASPLHF. The CDR3, as DNA: TGTGCCAGCAGCTTATATTCGGGACAGGGGGCGTCACCCCTCCACTTT.